The clone carrying this TCR beta chain was counted between two and nine times. V gave up 0 bases and J gave up 13 bases, with 15 bases separating them. The CDR3 extends over 13 amino acids. The germline V gene has CDR1 SGHAT and CDR2 FQNNGV. This sample is part of a study of human T cells and chemical hapten exposure. One entry per CDR3 protein results from TCRdb running MiXCR on the RACE reads. The sample shows 300,000 to 400,000 distinct CDR3 sequences, under 9% of them seen only once. The sample's time point: patch test 1, 2 weeks after DPC sensitization. Treatment defined: therapeutic diphenylcyclopropenone sensitization with weekly scalp DPC.

The gene calls are TRBV11-2 and TRBJ1-1, with D unresolved. The sample here was whole blood, taken in connection with sensitization to the hapten diphenylcyclopropenone (DPC). This TCR was recovered from a woman aged 18-35 years with alopecia areata. Some clones in this sample may be carry-over from other donors' samples. This CDR3 reads CASSLDLSGPIFF. In DNA, the CDR3 is TGTGCCAGCAGCTTAGATCTAAGTGGACCCATTTTCTTT.